This T cell receptor (beta chain) was identified in a study of blood T cell repertoires in COVID-19. Original processing methods: Amplification of reference gene primers provided the estimated nucleated cell counts. The table came from immunoSEQ multiplex PCR; TCRdb's copy has only in-frame clones and leaves some out. V, J and clone size are those of that table, while D and trimming were read from the DNA. The sample comprises about 190,000 clones, more than 70% of which are singletons, and 2.5% to 3.5% rests with the top ten. Trimming stripped 2 bases from V and 2 bases from J, with 10 bases between. Germline V CDR1 and CDR2: SGHVS, FNYEAQ. The CDR3 is 15 amino acids.

The rearrangement links TRBV7-6 to TRBJ1-5; unclear D gene. The sequencing sample was made of peripheral blood. This TCR came from a woman older than 75 with active or convalescent COVID-19. CDR3 amino acids: CASSLSQVGNQPQHF. The DNA for the CDR3 is TGTGCCAGCAGCTTAAGCCAGGTAGGCAATCAGCCCCAGCATTTT.